This TCR beta chain was sequenced in a study of T cells in Graves' hyperthyroidism and ophthalmopathy. The wider study: Before any treatment, at initial diagnosis, peripheral blood was collected.

Researchers took RNA transcripts and amplified the TCR beta CDR3 regions from them. Researchers ran a first-round RT-PCR on the TCR CDR3 using the HTBI primer set. TCRdb called the multiplex PCR reads again in MiXCR, with one record for every CDR3 protein. The table records about 600,000 distinct CDR3 sequences, more than 13% of them present only once. General study points: Ophthalmopathy prediction by the model preceded onset by a median roughly 6 months. Blood held most thyroid clonotypes expanded above 0.001 frequency.

The PBMCs were sourced from fresh peripheral blood (more than 9 ml). Of note for this clonotype: Its target is not known.

V was pared by 0 bases and J by 4 bases, with 11 bases between. CDR3 length: 15 residues. CDR1 SGDLS and CDR2 YYNGEE come from the germline V gene. The rearrangement uses TRBV9 and TRBJ2-1; possibly TRBD2 for D (6 bases). Sequenced: blood. This TCR was sampled from a woman between 18 and 29 years old with Graves' ophthalmopathy. CDR3 in amino acids: CASSVGSGYYNEQFF. DNA for the CDR3: TGTGCCAGCAGCGTAGGGAGCGGGTATTACAATGAGCAGTTCTTC.